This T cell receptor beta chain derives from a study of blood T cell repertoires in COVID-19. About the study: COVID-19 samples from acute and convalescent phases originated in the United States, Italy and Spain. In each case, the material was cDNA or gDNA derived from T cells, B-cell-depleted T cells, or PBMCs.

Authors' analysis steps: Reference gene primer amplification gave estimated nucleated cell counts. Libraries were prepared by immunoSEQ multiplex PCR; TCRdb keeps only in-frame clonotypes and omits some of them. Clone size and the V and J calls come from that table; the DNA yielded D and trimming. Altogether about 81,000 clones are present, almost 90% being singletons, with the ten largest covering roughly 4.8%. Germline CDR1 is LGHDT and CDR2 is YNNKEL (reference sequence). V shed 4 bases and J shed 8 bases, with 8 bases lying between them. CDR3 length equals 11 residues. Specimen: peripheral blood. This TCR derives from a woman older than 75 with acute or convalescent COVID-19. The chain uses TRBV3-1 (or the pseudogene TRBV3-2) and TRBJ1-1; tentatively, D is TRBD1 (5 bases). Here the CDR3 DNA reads TGTGCCAGCAGCCGGGGCATCGAAGCTTTCTTT. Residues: CASSRGIEAFF.